The 14 T cell receptor beta chains reported below all come from one sample, sequenced in a study of PD-L1 blockade in urothelial cancer (TCRdb year 2017). The time point label here, explained by the study, means: peripheral blood 6 weeks after treatment start. Library creation used the immunoSEQ multiplex PCR assay. TCRdb stores this immuneACCESS table with in-frame sequences only. Part of the clones is absent; in the studies checked, under half of the shortfall reflects unresolved V genes, and no reason is known for the rest. The sample records just under 45,000 clones, under 90% of which are singletons. The top ten constitute about 14% of the sample. The starting material was PBMCs, obtained around atezolizumab (anti-PD-L1) treatment. All receptors derive from a man between 60 and 70 years old with urothelial cancer.

This clone was detected once. J is TRBJ2-5 and V is TRBV25-1; D possibly corresponds to TRBD1 (6 bases). V lost 7 bases, J lost 2 bases, and 14 bases lay in between. This CDR3 comprises 14 residues. Germline assignment: CDR1 MGHDK and CDR2 SYGVNS. The CDR3 nucleotides read TGTGCCAGCACCCCCAGACAGGAGCAAGAGACCCAGTACTTC. Translation: CASTPRQEQETQYF.

The table lists this clone with a count of one. The chain recombines TRBV30 with TRBJ1-6; a possible D gene is TRBD1 (5 bases). The germline V and J ends were trimmed by 5 bases and 8 bases, with 13 bases remaining between them. The CDR3 spans 13 residues. Germline V gives CDR1 GTSNPN, CDR2 SVGIG (reference sequence). The CDR3 protein is CAWAGGLDSPLHF. Here the CDR3 DNA reads TGTGCCTGGGCCGGGGGTTTGGATTCACCCCTCCACTTT.

The chain couples TRBV6-1 to TRBJ1-2, with a tentative D call TRBD1 (6 bases). This CDR3 spans 13 amino acids. With 6 bases removed from V and 4 bases from J, the gap between germline ends came to 12 bases. Germline values: CDR1 MNHNS, CDR2 SASEGT. CDR3 protein: CASSGGGSYGYTF. DNA of the CDR3: TGTGCCAGCAGCGGGGGGGGCTCCTATGGCTACACCTTC.

The chain links TRBV18 to TRBJ2-7; no definite D call. There are 14 residues in the CDR3. CDR1 KGHSH and CDR2 LQKENI come from the germline V gene. Trimming pared 4 bases from V and 0 bases from J, leaving 10 bases between. CDR3 amino acids: CASSLGQTSYEQYF. The CDR3 coding sequence is TGTGCCAGCTCACTTGGGCAGACCTCCTACGAGCAGTACTTC.

The genes are TRBV6-8 and TRBJ2-7; 8 nucleotides align to TRBD1. The CDR3 is 13 residues long. Germline CDR1 is MNHGY and CDR2 is SAAAGT. For the CDR3, the DNA is TGTGTTTGCAGGCAGGGGGCGGCATACGAGCAGTACTTC. Translation gives CVCRQGAAYEQYF.

The chain carries TRBV10-3 and TRBJ1-6, with 9 bases aligning to TRBD1. There are 19 residues in the CDR3. Germline CDR1 ENHRY, CDR2 SYGVKD. Trimming cost V 7 bases and J 0 bases; bases outside gene matches: 13. The CDR3 DNA follows: TGTGCCATCAATCGACCGGGACAGGGATATCGCTCCTATAATTCACCCCTCCACTTT. Amino acids: CAINRPGQGYRSYNSPLHF.

V gene TRBV5-4 combines with J gene TRBJ1-2, with D possibly being TRBD1 (5 bases). Germline V gene lookup returns CDR1 SGHNT and CDR2 YYREEE (reference sequence). Trimming took 2 bases from V and 7 from J, leaving 6 bases between them. The CDR3 length is 11 residues. The CDR3 region has the DNA TGTGCCAGCAGCTTAGGGGCTGGCTACACCTTC. Protein product: CASSLGAGYTF.

V gene TRBV6-5 combines with J gene TRBJ2-5, with 9 nucleotides matching TRBD1. Germline assignment: CDR1 MNHEY and CDR2 SVGAGI. V was pared by 9 bases and J by 6 bases, with 8 bases of the junction left unmatched. This CDR3 spans 13 amino acids. The CDR3: CASQTGGSKTQYF. The CDR3 nucleotides read TGTGCCAGTCAAACAGGGGGCAGTAAGACCCAGTACTTC.

This rearrangement joins TRBV6-5 to TRBJ1-2; 9 bases fit TRBD1. The junction had 5 bases not matched to a gene; V was cut back by 2 bases and J by 13 bases. The CDR3 spans 12 residues. Germline V gene sequence: CDR1 MNHEY, CDR2 SVGAGI. This CDR3 is CASSYGDREPTF. CDR3 coding DNA: TGTGCCAGCAGTTACGGGGACAGGGAGCCCACCTTC.

V usage is TRBV9 and J usage is TRBJ2-3; TRBD2 might be the D (6 bases). CDR3 length: 14 residues. Germline values: CDR1 SGDLS, CDR2 YYNGEE. V dropped 2 bases and J dropped 2 bases, with 9 bases sitting between them. The CDR3 protein is CASSVGGTTDTQYF. CDR3 in DNA: TGTGCCAGCAGCGTCGGGGGAACCACAGATACGCAGTATTTT.

The chain couples TRBV12-1 to TRBJ2-3; the table calls TRBD2, which could not be checked here. TRBV12-1 is a recognized pseudogene. CDR3 length equals 15 residues. CDR3 nucleotides: TGTGCCAGCCGTAGCGGGGGGCGAGGCACAGATACGCAGTATTTT. Its translation is CASRSGGRGTDTQYF.

This chain joins TRBV6-5 and TRBJ2-3, with D maybe TRBD2 (6 bases). The germline V gene has CDR1 MNHEY and CDR2 SVGAGI. The CDR3 length is 15 residues. V lost 0 bases and J lost 6, with 13 bases in between. CDR3 coding DNA: TGTGCCAGCAGTTACTCGTCTCTAGCGTCTGATACGCAGTATTTT. Protein: CASSYSSLASDTQYF.

The rearrangement uses TRBV5-1 and TRBJ1-2, with D unresolved. Germline values: CDR1 SGHRS, CDR2 YFSETQ. V lost 0 bases and J 4 bases, leaving 13 bases between the germline ends. The CDR3 totals 15 residues. CDR3 sequence: CASSLDPGSLYGYTF. Here the CDR3 DNA reads TGCGCCAGCAGCTTGGATCCGGGGTCCCTCTATGGCTACACCTTC. Based on the CDR3 plus reference TRBV5-1 and TRBJ1-2, the full variable domain is KAGVTQTPRYLIKTRGQQVTLSCSPISGHRSVSWYQQTPGQGLQFLFEYFSETQRNKGNFPGRFSGRQFSNSRSEMNVSTLELGDSALYLCASSLDPGSLYGYTFGSGTRLTVV.

A single count supports this clone. J is TRBJ2-2 and V is TRBV7-8, with 11 bases aligning to TRBD2. V trimming: 8 bases; J trimming: 10 bases; junction bases outside the gene matches: 15. Germline V gene data show CDR1 as SGHVS and CDR2 as FQNEAQ. CDR3 length: 16 residues. For the CDR3, the DNA is TGTGCCAGCTCAAGGGGTGGGACTAGCGGAGTTGAGGAGCTGTTTTTT. Its protein is CASSRGGTSGVEELFF. The variable domain in full, completed from reference TRBV7-8 and TRBJ2-2, reads GAGVSQSPRYKVAKRGQDVALRCDPISGHVSLFWYQQALGQGPEFLTYFQNEAQLDKSGLPSDRFFAERPEGSVSTLKIQRTQQEDSAVYLCASSRGGTSGVEELFFGEGSRLTVL.